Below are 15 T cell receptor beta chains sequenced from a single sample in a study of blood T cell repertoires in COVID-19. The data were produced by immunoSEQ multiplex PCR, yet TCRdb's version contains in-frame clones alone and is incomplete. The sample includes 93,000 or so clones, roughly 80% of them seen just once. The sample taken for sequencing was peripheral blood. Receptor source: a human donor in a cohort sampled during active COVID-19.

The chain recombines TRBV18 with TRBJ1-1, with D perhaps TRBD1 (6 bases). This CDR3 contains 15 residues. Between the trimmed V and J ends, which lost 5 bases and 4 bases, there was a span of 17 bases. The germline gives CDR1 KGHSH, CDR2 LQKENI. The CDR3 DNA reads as TGTGCCAGCTCATCCATTCACCCACAGGGCACTGAAGCTTTCTTT. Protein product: CASSSIHPQGTEAFF.

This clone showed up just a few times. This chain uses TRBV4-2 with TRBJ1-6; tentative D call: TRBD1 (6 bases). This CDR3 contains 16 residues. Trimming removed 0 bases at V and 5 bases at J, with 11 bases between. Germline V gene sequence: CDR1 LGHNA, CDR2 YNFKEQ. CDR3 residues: CASSQDPRGHNSPLHF. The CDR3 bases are TGTGCCAGCAGCCAAGACCCCAGGGGACATAATTCACCCCTCCACTTT.

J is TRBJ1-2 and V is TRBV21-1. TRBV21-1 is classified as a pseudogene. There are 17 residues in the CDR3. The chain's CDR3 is CASSPWPGLLAFYGYTF. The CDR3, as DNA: TGTGCCAGCAGCCCTTGGCCGGGACTGCTTGCCTTCTATGGCTACACCTTC.

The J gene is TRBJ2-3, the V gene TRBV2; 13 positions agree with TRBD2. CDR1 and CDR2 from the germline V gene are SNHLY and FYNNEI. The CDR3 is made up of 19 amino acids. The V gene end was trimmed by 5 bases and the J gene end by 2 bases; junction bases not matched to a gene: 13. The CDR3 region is CASSRQGLAGSTFTDTQYF. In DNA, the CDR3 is TGTGCCAGCAGTCGACAGGGACTAGCGGGATCCACCTTCACAGATACGCAGTATTTT.

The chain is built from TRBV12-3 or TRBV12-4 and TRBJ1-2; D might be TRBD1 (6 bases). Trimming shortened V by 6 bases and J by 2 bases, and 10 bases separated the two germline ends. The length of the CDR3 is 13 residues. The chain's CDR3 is CASRAGQNYGYTF. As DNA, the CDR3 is TGTGCCAGCAGAGCGGGACAAAACTATGGCTACACCTTC.

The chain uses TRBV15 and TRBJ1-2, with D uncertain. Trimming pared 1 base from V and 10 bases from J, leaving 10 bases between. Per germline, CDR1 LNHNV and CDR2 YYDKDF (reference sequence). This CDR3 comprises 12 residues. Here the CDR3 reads CATSRGAASYTF. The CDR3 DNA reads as TGTGCCACCAGCAGAGGGGCAGCTTCCTACACCTTC.

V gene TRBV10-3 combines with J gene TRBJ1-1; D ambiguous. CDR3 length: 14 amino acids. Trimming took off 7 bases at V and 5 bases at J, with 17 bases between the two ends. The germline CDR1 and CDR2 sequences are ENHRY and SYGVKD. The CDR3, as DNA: TGTGCCATCACCGCCACGGGAGGGTTAACTGAAGCTTTCTTT. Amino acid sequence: CAITATGGLTEAFF.

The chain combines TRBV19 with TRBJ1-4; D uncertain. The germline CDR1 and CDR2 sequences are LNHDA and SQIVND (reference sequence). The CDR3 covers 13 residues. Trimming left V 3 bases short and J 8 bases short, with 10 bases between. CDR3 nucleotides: TGTGCCAGTAGTATCTCTGTCAGGGAAAAACTGTTTTTT. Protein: CASSISVREKLFF.

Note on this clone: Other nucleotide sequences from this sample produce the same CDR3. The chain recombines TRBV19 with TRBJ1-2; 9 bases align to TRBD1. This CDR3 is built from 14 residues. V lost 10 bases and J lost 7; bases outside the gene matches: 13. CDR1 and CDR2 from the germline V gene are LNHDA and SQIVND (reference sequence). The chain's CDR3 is CATRDRESPFGYTF. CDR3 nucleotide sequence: TGTGCCACCCGGGACAGGGAGTCTCCATTTGGCTACACCTTC. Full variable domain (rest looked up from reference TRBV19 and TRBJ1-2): DGGITQSPKYLFRKEGQNVTLSCEQNLNHDAMYWYRQDPGQGLRLIYYSQIVNDFQKGDIAEGYSVSREKKESFPLTVTSAQKNPTAFYLCATRDRESPFGYTFGSGTRLTVV.

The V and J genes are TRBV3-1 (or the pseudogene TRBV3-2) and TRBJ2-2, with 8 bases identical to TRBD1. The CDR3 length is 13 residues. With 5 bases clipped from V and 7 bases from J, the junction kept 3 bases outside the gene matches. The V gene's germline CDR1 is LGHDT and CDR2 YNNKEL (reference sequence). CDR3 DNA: TGTGCCAGCAGCGACAGGGGCGGCGGGGAGCTGTTTTTT. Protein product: CASSDRGGGELFF.

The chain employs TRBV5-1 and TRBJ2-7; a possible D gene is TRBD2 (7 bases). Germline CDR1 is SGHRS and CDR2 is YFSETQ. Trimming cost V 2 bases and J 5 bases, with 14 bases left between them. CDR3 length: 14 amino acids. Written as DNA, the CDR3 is TGCGCCAGCAGCTTCGGCGGGGGCGTCAACGAGCAGTACTTC. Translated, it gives CASSFGGGVNEQYF.

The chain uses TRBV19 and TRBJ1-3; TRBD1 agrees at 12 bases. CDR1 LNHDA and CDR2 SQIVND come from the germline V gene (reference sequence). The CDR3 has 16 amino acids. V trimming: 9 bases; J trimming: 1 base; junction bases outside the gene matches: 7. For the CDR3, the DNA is TGTGCCAGCCGGAGGGGACAGGGGGCTTCTGGAAACACCATATATTTT. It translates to CASRRGQGASGNTIYF.

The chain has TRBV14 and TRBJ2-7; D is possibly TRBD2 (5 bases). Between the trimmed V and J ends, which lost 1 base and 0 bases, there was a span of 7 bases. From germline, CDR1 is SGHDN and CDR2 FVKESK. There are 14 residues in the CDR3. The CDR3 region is CASSQVEVSYEQYF. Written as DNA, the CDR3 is TGTGCCAGCAGCCAAGTGGAGGTCTCCTACGAGCAGTACTTC.

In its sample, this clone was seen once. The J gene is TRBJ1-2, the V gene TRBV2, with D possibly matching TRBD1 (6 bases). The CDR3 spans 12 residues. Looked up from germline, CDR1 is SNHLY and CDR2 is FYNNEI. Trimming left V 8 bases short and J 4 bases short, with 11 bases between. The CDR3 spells CASGAGVYGYTF. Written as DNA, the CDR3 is TGTGCCAGCGGCGCAGGGGTCTATGGCTACACCTTC.

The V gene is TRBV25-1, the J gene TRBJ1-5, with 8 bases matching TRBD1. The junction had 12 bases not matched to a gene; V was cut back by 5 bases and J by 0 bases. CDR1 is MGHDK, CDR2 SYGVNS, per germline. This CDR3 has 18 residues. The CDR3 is CASSLGPGGVYSNQPQHF. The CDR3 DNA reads TGTGCCAGCAGTTTAGGGCCAGGGGGCGTTTATAGCAATCAGCCCCAGCATTTT.